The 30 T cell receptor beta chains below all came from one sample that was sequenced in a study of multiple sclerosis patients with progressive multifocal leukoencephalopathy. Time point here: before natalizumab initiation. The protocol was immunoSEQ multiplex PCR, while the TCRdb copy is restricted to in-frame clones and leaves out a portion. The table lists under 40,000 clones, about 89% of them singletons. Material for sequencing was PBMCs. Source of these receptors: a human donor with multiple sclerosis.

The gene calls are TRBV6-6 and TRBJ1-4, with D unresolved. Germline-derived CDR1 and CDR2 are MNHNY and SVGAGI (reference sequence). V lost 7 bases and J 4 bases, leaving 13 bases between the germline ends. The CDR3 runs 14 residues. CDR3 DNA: TGTGCCAGCACCCACCCCCGAAATAATGAAAAACTGTTTTTT. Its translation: CASTHPRNNEKLFF.

The CDR3 coding sequence is TGTGCCAGCAGCCTTGTGGGCTCGGGGGGCAGGTCAGAAAAACTGTTTTTT. It yields the protein CASSLVGSGGRSEKLFF. The V gene is TRBV28, the J gene TRBJ1-4; perhaps TRBD1 as D (6 bases). V was cut by 6 bases and J by 8 bases, with 25 bases left in between. Germline values: CDR1 MDHEN, CDR2 SYDVKM. The CDR3 contains 17 residues.

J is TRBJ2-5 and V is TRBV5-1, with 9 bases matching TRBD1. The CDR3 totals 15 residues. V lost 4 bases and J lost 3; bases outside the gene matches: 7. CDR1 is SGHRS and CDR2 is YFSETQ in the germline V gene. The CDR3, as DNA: TGCGCCAGCAGCCACGGGACAGGGTCTAAAGAGACCCAGTACTTC. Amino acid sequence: CASSHGTGSKETQYF.

Here the CDR3 reads CASSIKSTSSGSGVDEQYF. Written as DNA, the CDR3 is TGTGCCAGTAGTATTAAATCCACTTCTAGCGGGAGCGGGGTCGACGAGCAGTACTTC. This chain connects TRBV19 to TRBJ2-7; 10 bases map to TRBD2. The CDR3 loop spans 19 amino acids. Germline CDR1 is LNHDA and CDR2 is SQIVND (reference sequence). J was trimmed by 5 bases and V by 3 bases; bases with no gene match: 19.

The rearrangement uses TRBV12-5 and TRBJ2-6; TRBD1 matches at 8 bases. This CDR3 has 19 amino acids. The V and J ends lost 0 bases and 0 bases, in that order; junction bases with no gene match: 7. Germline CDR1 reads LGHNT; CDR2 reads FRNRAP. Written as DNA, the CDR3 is TGTGCTAGTGGTTTGGTGACAGGGGCCCGCGGCTCTGGGGCCAACGTCCTGACTTTC. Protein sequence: CASGLVTGARGSGANVLTF.

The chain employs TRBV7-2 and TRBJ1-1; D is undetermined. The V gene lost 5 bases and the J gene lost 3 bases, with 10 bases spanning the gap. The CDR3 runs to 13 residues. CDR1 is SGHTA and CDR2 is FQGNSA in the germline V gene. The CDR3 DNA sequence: TGTGCCAGCAGCCGAATTAAGGACACTGAAGCTTTCTTT. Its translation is CASSRIKDTEAFF.

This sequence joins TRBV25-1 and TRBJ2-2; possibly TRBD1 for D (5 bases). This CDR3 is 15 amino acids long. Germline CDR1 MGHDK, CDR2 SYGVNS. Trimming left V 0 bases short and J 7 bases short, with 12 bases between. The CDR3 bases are TGTGCCAGCAGTGAATACTCAGGGTACGACGGGGAGCTGTTTTTT. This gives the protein CASSEYSGYDGELFF.

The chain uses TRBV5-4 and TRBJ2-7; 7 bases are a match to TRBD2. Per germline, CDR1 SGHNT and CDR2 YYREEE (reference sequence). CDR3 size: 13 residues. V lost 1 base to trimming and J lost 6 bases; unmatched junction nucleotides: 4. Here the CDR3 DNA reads TGTGCCAGCAGCTTGTTGGGGGGGACCGAGCAGTACTTC. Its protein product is CASSLLGGTEQYF.

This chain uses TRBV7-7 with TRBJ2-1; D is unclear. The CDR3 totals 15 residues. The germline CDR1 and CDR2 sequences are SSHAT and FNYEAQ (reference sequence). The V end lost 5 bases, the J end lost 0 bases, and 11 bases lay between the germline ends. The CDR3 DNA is TGTGCCAGCAGCCTCAGACTGGACTCCTACAATGAGCAGTTCTTC. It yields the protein CASSLRLDSYNEQFF.

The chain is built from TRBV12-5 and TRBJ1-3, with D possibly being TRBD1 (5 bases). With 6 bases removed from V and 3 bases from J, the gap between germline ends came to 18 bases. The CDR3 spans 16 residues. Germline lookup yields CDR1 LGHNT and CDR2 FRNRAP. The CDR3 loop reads CASGSTPGLVGNTIYF. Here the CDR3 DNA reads TGTGCTAGTGGCTCGACCCCAGGGTTAGTTGGAAACACCATATATTTT. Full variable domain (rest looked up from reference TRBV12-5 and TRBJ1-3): DARVTQTPRHKVTEMGQEVTMRCQPILGHNTVFWYRQTMMQGLELLAYFRNRAPLDDSGMPKDRFSAEMPDATLATLKIQPSEPRDSAVYFCASGSTPGLVGNTIYFGEGSWLTVV.

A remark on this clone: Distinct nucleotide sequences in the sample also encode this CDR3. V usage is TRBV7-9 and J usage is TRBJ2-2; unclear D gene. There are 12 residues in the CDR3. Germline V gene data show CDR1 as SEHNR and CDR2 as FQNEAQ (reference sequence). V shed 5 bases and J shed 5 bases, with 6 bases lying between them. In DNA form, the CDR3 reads TGTGCCAGCAGCCCTTATACCGGGGAGCTGTTTTTT. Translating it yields CASSPYTGELFF.

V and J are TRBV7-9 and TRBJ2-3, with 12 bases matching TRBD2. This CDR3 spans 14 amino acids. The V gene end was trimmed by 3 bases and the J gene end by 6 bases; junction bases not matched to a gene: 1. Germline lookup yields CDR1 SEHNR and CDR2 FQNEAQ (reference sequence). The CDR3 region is CASSLTSGSDTQYF. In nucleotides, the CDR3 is TGTGCCAGCAGCTTGACTAGCGGGAGTGATACGCAGTATTTT.

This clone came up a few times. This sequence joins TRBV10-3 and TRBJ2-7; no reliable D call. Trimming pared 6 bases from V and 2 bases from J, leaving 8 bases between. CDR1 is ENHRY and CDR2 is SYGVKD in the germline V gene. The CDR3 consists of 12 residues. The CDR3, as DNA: TGTGCCATCAGCTACAGAACCTACGAGCAGTACTTC. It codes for CAISYRTYEQYF.

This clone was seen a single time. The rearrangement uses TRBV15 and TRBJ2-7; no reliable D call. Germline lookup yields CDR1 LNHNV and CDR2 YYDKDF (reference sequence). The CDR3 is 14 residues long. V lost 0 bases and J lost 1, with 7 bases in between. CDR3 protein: CATSRDLTSYEQYF. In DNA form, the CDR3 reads TGTGCCACCAGCAGAGATCTAACTTCCTACGAGCAGTACTTC.

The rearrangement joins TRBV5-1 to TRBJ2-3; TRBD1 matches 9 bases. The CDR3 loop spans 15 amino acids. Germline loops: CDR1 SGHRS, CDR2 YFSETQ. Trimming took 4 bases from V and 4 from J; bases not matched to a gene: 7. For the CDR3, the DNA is TGCGCCAGCAGCCCGGGACAGGGCGAGGCAGATACGCAGTATTTT. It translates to CASSPGQGEADTQYF.

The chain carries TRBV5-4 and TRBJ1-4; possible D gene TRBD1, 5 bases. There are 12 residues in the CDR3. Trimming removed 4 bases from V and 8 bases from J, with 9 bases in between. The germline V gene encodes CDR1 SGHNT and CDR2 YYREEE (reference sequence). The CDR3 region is CASSTPGEKLFF. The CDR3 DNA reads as TGTGCCAGCAGCACTCCAGGGGAAAAACTGTTTTTT.

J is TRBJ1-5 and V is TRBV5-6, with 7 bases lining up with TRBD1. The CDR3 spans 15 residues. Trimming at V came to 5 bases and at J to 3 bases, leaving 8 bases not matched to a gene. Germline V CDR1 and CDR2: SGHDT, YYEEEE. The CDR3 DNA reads TGTGCCAGCAGTTTGCGCGGGACAGTCAATCAGCCCCAGCATTTT. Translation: CASSLRGTVNQPQHF.

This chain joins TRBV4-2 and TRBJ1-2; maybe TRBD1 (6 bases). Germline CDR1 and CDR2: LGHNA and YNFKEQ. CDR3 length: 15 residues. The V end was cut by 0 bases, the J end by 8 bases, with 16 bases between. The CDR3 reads CASSQDPDSPQGYTF. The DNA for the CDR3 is TGTGCCAGCAGCCAAGACCCGGACAGTCCTCAGGGCTACACCTTC.

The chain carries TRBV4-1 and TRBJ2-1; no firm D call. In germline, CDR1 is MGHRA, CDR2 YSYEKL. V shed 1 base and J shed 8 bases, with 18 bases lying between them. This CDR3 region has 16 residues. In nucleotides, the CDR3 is TGCGCCAGCAGCCAAGCGGAGTTAAGGTACGGCGATGAGCAGTTCTTC. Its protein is CASSQAELRYGDEQFF.

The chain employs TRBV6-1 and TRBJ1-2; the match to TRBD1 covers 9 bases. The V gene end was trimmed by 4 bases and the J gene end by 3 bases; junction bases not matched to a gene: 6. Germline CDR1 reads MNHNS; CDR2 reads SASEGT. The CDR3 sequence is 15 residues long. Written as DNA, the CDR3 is TGTGCCAGCAGTGCCGGACAGGGGCCACACTATGGCTACACCTTC. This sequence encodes CASSAGQGPHYGYTF.

The DNA of the CDR3 is TGTGCCTGGAGCGCACTGGGACAGGGGGACAATGAGCAGTTCTTC. This translates into CAWSALGQGDNEQFF. V and J are TRBV30 and TRBJ2-1; 11 nucleotides align to TRBD1. Germline lookup yields CDR1 GTSNPN and CDR2 SVGIG (reference sequence). Losses at the gene ends were 3 bases for V and 5 bases for J; bases not matched to a gene: 6. The CDR3 is 15 residues long.

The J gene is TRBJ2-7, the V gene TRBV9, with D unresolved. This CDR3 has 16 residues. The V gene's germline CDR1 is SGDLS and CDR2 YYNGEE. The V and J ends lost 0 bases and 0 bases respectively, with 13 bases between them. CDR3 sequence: CASSVAAGANSYEQYF. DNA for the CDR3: TGTGCCAGCAGCGTAGCGGCTGGCGCAAACTCCTACGAGCAGTACTTC.

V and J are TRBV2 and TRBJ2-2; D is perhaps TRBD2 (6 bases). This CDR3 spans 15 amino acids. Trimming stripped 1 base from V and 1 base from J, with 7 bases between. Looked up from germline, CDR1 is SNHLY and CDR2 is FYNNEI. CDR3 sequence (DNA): TGTGCCAGCAGTGAAGTTAGCGGGAACACCGGGGAGCTGTTTTTT. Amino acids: CASSEVSGNTGELFF. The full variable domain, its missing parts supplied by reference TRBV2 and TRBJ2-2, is EPEVTQTPSHQVTQMGQEVILRCVPISNHLYFYWYRQILGQKVEFLVSFYNNEISEKSEIFDDQFSVERPDGSNFTLKIRSTKLEDSAMYFCASSEVSGNTGELFFGEGSRLTVL.

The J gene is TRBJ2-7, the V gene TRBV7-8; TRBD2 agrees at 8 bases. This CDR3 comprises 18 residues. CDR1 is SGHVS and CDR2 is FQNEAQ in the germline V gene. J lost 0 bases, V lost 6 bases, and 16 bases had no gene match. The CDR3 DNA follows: TGTGCCAGCAGTCAAATCCTCCGACTAGCGACGAGCTCCTACGAGCAGTACTTC. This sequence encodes CASSQILRLATSSYEQYF.

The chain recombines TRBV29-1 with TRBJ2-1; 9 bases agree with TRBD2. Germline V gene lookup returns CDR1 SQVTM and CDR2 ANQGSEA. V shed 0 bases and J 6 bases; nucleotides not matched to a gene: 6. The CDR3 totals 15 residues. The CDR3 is CSVEEPAGGTNEQFF. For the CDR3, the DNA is TGCAGCGTTGAAGAACCGGCGGGAGGGACCAATGAGCAGTTCTTC.

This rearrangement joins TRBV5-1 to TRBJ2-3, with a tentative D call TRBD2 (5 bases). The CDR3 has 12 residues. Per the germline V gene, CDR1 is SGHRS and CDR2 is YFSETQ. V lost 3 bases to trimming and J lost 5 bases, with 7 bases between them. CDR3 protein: CASSSRGDTQYF. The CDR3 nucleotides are TGCGCCAGCAGCTCCCGGGGAGATACGCAGTATTTT.

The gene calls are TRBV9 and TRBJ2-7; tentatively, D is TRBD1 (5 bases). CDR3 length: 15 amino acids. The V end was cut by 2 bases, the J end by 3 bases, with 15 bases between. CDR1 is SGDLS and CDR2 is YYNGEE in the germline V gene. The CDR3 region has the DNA TGTGCCAGCAGCGTCTCCGATAGGGGATTCTACGAGCAGTACTTC. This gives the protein CASSVSDRGFYEQYF. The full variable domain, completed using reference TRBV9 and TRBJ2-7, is DSGVTQTPKHLITATGQRVTLRCSPRSGDLSVYWYQQSLDQGLQFLIQYYNGEERAKGNILERFSAQQFPDLHSELNLSSLELGDSALYFCASSVSDRGFYEQYFGPGTRLTVT.

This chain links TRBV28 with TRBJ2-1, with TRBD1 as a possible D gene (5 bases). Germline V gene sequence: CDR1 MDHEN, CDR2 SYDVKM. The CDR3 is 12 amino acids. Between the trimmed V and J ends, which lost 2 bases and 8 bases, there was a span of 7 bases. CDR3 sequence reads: CASSLTRDEQFF. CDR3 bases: TGTGCCAGCAGTTTAACCAGGGATGAGCAGTTCTTC.

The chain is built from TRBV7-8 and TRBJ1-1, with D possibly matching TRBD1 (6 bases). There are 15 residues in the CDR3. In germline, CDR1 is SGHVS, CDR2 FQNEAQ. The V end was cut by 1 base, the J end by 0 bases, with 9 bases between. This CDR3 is CASSLERTVNTEAFF. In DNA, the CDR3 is TGTGCCAGCAGCTTAGAGAGGACAGTGAACACTGAAGCTTTCTTT.

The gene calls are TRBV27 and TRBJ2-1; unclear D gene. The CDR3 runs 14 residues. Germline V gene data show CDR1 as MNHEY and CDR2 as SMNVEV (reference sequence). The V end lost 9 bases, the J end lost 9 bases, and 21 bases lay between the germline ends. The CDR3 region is CASSAASYLGEQFF. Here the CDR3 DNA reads TGTGCCAGTTCCGCGGCTAGTTATCTCGGTGAGCAGTTCTTC.